These 5 T cell receptor beta chains share one sample of origin, sequenced in a study of blood T cell repertoires in COVID-19. TCRdb's copy holds only in-frame clones and misses some; the assay was immunoSEQ multiplex PCR. This sample has roughly 180,000 clones, with roughly 84% found just once. The sequencing input was peripheral blood. The receptors come from a woman in her 40s with COVID-19, enrolled during active disease.

The rearrangement joins TRBV23-1 to TRBJ2-3; TRBD1 is a possible D gene (6 bases). TRBV23-1 is filed as an ORF, its function uncertain. V was clipped by 0 bases and J by 1 base, with 26 bases between them. The CDR3 is 21 residues long. CDR3 sequence: CASSQSPTFRGQTAGTDTQYF. The CDR3, as DNA: TGCGCCAGCAGTCAATCGCCTACTTTTCGAGGACAGACAGCTGGCACAGATACGCAGTATTTT.

This clone has only a few counts. This chain links TRBV29-1 with TRBJ2-3; possibly TRBD1 for D (6 bases). The CDR3 spans 16 residues. Trimming pared 8 bases from V and 6 bases from J, leaving 27 bases between. Germline CDR1 SQVTM, CDR2 ANQGSEA. CDR3 sequence: CSFAQGGRGSGDTQYF. CDR3 nucleotides: TGCAGCTTTGCTCAAGGGGGTAGGGGGAGTGGCGATACGCAGTATTTT.

The chain couples TRBV7-8 to TRBJ1-2; D perhaps matches TRBD1 (6 bases). The CDR3 is made up of 15 amino acids. Trimming shortened V by 4 bases and J by 3 bases, and 15 bases separated the two germline ends. CDR1 and CDR2 (germline): SGHVS, FQNEAQ. The CDR3, as DNA: TGTGCCAGCAGCTCTCAACAGGGTGGGCACTATGGCTACACCTTC. It encodes CASSSQQGGHYGYTF.

About this clone itself: Other DNA sequences from this sample encode an identical CDR3 as well. The chain couples TRBV9 to TRBJ1-6, with D possibly TRBD1 on 5 matching bases. V was shortened by 4 bases and J by 2 bases, with 10 bases between the two germline ends. This CDR3 comprises 15 residues. Germline V gene sequence: CDR1 SGDLS, CDR2 YYNGEE. The CDR3 loop is CASSPPGAYNSPLHF. The CDR3 DNA reads TGTGCCAGCAGCCCCCCGGGGGCCTATAATTCACCCCTCCACTTT.

V and J are TRBV6-5 and TRBJ1-6; 8 bases are a match to TRBD1. Per germline, CDR1 MNHEY and CDR2 SVGAGI. With V trimmed by 5 bases and J by 7 bases, 4 bases remained unmatched. The CDR3 sequence is 14 residues long. The CDR3 loop is CASSRTGSNSPLHF. The CDR3 nucleotides read TGTGCCAGCAGTCGGACAGGGAGCAATTCACCCCTCCACTTT.